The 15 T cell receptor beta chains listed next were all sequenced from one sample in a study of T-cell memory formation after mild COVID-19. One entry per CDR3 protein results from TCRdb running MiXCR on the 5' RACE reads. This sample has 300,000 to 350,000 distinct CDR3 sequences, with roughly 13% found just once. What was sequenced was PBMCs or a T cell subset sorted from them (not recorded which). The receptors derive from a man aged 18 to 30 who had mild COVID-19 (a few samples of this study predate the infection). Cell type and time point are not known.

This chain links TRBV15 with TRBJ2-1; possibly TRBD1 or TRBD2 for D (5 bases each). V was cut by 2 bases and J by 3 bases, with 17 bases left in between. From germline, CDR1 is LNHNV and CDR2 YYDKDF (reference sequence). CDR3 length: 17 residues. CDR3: CATSRPFGGSLYNEQFF. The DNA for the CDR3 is TGTGCCACCAGCAGACCTTTTGGGGGATCTCTCTACAATGAGCAGTTCTTC.

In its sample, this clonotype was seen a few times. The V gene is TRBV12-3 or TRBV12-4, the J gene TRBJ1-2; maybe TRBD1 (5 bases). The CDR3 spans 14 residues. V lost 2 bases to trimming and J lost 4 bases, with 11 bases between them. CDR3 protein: CASSLRRASYGYTF. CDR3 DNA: TGTGCCAGCAGTTTACGCAGGGCCTCCTATGGCTACACCTTC.

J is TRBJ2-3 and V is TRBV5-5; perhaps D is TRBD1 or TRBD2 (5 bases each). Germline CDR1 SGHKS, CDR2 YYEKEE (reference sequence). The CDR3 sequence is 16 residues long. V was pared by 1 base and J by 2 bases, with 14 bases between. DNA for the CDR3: TGTGCCAGCAGCTTGTACCCCGGGGCGGTCACAGATACGCAGTATTTT. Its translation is CASSLYPGAVTDTQYF.

The CDR3: CASSYSRDKLYGYTF. In DNA, the CDR3 is TGTGCCAGCAGTTACTCTAGGGACAAACTCTATGGCTACACCTTC. The chain uses TRBV6-5 and TRBJ1-2; perhaps TRBD1 as D (6 bases). The ends were cut back, 0 bases at V and 4 bases at J, with 12 bases in the middle. Looked up from germline, CDR1 is MNHEY and CDR2 is SVGAGI. This CDR3 region has 15 residues.

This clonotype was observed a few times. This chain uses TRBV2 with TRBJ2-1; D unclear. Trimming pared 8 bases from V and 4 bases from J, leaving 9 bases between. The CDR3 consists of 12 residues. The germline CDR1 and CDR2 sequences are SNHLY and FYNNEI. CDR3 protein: CASLGPYNEQFF. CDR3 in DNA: TGTGCCAGCTTAGGACCATACAATGAGCAGTTCTTC.

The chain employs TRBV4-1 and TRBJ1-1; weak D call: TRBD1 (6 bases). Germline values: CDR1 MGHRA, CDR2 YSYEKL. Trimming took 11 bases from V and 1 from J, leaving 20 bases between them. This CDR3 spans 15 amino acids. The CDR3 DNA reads TGCGCCGGAAGTAACCCGGGAGGGGGGAACACTGAAGCTTTCTTT. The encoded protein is CAGSNPGGGNTEAFF.

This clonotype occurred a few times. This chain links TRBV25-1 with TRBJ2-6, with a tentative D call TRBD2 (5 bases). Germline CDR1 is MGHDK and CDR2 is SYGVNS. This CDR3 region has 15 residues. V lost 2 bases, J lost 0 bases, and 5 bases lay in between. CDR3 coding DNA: TGTGCCAGCAGTGAACGGGGCTCTGGGGCCAACGTCCTGACTTTC. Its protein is CASSERGSGANVLTF.

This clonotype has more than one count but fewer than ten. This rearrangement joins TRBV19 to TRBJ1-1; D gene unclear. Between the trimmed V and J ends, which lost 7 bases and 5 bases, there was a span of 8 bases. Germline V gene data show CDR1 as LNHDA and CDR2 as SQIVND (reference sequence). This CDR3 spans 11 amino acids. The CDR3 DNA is TGTGCCAGTATCGCGGGGACTGAAGCTTTCTTT. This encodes CASIAGTEAFF.

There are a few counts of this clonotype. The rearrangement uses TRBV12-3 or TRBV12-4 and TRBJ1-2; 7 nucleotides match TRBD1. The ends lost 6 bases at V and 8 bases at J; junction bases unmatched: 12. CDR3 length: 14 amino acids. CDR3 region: CASSPPGQSMGYTF. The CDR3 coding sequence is TGTGCCAGCAGCCCTCCGGGACAGAGTATGGGCTACACCTTC.

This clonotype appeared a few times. The DNA for the CDR3 is TGTGCCAGCAGTTACTCAGCAGTACCAGGGAATCAGCCCCAGCATTTT. Residues: CASSYSAVPGNQPQHF. The chain is built from TRBV6-6 and TRBJ1-5; maybe TRBD1 (5 bases). This CDR3 is 16 amino acids long. Germline-derived CDR1 and CDR2 are MNHNY and SVGAGI (reference sequence). V dropped 0 bases and J dropped 4 bases, with 13 bases sitting between them.

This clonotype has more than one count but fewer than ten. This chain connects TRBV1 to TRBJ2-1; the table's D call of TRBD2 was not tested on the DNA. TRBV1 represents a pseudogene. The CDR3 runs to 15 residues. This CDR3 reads CTSSQEGGGASEQFF. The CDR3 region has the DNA TGCACCAGCAGCCAAGAGGGCGGGGGGGCGTCTGAGCAGTTCTTC.

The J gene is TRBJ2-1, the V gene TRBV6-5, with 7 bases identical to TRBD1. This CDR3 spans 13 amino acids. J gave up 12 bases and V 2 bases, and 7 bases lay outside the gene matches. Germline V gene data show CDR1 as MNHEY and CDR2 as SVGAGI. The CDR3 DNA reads TGTGCCAGCAGTTACCCCGGGGCAGGGGGGCAGTTCTTC. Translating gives CASSYPGAGGQFF.

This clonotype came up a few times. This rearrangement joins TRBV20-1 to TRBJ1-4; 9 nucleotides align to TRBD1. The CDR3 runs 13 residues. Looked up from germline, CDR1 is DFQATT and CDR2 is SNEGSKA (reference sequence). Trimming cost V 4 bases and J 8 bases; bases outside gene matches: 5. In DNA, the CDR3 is TGCAGTGCTATGGACAGGGGATACGAAAAACTGTTTTTT. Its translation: CSAMDRGYEKLFF.

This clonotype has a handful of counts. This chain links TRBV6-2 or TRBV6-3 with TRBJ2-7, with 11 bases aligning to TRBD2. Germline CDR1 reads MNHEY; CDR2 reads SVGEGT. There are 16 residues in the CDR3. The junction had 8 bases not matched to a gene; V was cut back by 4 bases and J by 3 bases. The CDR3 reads CASSLPTSGSLYEQYF. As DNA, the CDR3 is TGTGCCAGCAGTTTACCCACTAGCGGGAGCCTCTACGAGCAGTACTTC.

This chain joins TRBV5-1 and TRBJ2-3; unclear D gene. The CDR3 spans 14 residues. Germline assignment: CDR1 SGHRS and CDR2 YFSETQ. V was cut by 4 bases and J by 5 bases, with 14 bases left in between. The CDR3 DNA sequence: TGCGCCAGCAGCCCGGGCGTTTACCGAGATACGCAGTATTTT. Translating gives CASSPGVYRDTQYF. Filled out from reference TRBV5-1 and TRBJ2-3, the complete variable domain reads KAGVTQTPRYLIKTRGQQVTLSCSPISGHRSVSWYQQTPGQGLQFLFEYFSETQRNKGNFPGRFSGRQFSNSRSEMNVSTLELGDSALYLCASSPGVYRDTQYFGPGTRLTVL.